This paragraph covers one T cell receptor beta chain sequence. Its antigen remains undetermined. Within one base of it there is no much larger clone, and no base qualities were kept. The data are from a study of identifying expanded T cells in peripheral blood (dated by TCRdb to between 2018 and 2021). Some background on the complete study: Technical replicates were generated by sequencing separate aliquots of the same genomic DNA pool, and four replicates were compared pairwise.

During the collection period, no immune events, such as infections, were documented for the healthy donors. Time-dependent variance in a beta-binomial model of T-cell clone differential abundance was calibrated using healthy-donor blood repertoires as a training cohort. The training cohort was composed of some ten healthy donors, 3 female and 7 male. The donors were between about 25 and 65 years old, with an average age of roughly 43 years. Whole blood, obtained from a commercial supplier, was collected from each healthy donor at three time points spaced around 2 weeks apart. Genomic DNA was extracted from unsorted whole blood for immunosequencing. The germline V and J ends show losses of 3 bases and 2 bases respectively, and no gene match explains 1 base of the junction. Based on the germline V gene, the CDR1 and CDR2 sequences are SNHLY and FYNNEI. From its cysteine to its phenylalanine, the CDR3 spans 15 amino acids. Left in the record is the CDR3 DNA by itself, 45 bases read in frame from the first base.

Points the paper makes about the study in general: Across all healthy donors, variance in clone template counts between roughly 2-week samples was found to increase significantly with total template count. It was expected by the authors that biological variance in healthy repertoires might increase further over much longer intervals, such as months to years. Across all healthy-donor time intervals, the beta-binomial model significantly lowered both the number of clones called differentially abundant and the false-positive rate. Between technical replicates the binomial model flagged 1 to 1.5 differentially abundant clones, whereas over two weeks the binomial model flagged about 15 and over about 4 weeks approximately 20.

The immunoSEQ Assay, which uses bias-controlled multiplex PCR amplification of genomic DNA, was used to profile TCRbeta CDR3 regions. The source study handled its data this way. To quantify the absolute abundance of each unique TCRbeta CDR3 region, the sequences were collapsed and filtered. Differential abundance was tested with two models: a binomial (Fisher-equivalent) model and a beta-binomial model that adds time-dependent variance fitted from healthy donors. Any clone with fewer than 5 combined templates was excluded, and a clone was called differentially abundant if its Benjamini-Hochberg FDR was below 0.01. The form v = (b*log(k)+a)^2 was used to model beta-binomial variance as a function of total template count across the two samples. TCRdb limited this immuneACCESS table to in-frame rearrangements with V and J called. A share of clones is missing; checked studies link under half to unresolved V genes, and the rest is unexplained. That table is the source of V, J and clone size, and D and trimming were worked out from the DNA. The sample includes over 85,000 clones, with 85% observed a single time. Roughly 4% of the sample comes from the top ten.

The chain links TRBV2 with TRBJ2-6, and TRBD2 matches 7 of the central bases. The specimen was blood. The clonotype comes from a person aged 18-69 years in good health. The CDR3 loop reads CASSEGGAGANVLTF. Read as DNA, the sequence is TGTGCCAGCAGTGAGGGGGGGGCTGGGGCCAACGTCCTGACTTTC.